Below, one T cell receptor (beta chain) is given with its context. Its antigen is still unknown. No much larger clone exists at a distance of one base, and base qualities are not known. The entire amount of isolated RNA was reverse transcribed using the High Capacity cDNA Reverse Transcription Kit, so the sequenced TCRB transcripts were expressed ones. Deep immunoSEQ sequencing was performed on naive, central memory and regulatory T cell samples, with an average of about 4 million total reads per sample. Sorted cells were lysed in RLT buffer, and RNA was extracted using DNase-treated RNeasy Micro or Mini kits according to cell number. To prevent cross-contamination, each cell subset was processed individually, whereas patient and healthy donor samples were processed jointly. TCRB sequences were amplified from cDNA with the immunoSEQ multiplex PCR, producing 87-bp fragments spanning the CDR3 region. Sequencing of the amplicons was performed on the Illumina HiSeq platform. In the original analysis: PCR bias was corrected computationally using synthetic template baselines, and reads within Hamming distance 2 were collapsed, with unmergeable singletons discarded. Reads were aligned to IMGT to assign V, D and J genes, CDR3 length, and insertions or deletions at six rearrangement sites. Within each subset, clonotype counts were normalized to the number of sorted cells before true diversity and Gini coefficients were calculated with the tcR R package. Repertoire sharing was quantified using the overlap coefficient calculated on TCRB nucleotide sequences. Out-of-frame TCRB sequences from naive cells were analyzed as a proxy for the pre-selection repertoire. TCRdb took this table from immuneACCESS and kept in-frame rearrangements with V and J called. Such tables lack part of the clones; where checked against another copy, unresolved V genes explain under half of the gap, and the rest is unexplained. V and J calls and clone size are as listed in that table; D and trimming were resolved from the DNA. The sample contains about 620,000 clones, about 16% of them found a single time. About 0.097% of the sample goes to the ten largest clones.

The data derive from a study of beta chain features in type 1 diabetes (dated by TCRdb to 2016 to 2018). Concerning the study at large: Patients and healthy donors did not differ in mean age, gender distribution, total cell number or subset yield. Across all samples, approximately 98,000,000 sorted cells were examined, and cell number per subset correlated strongly with RNA yield. In the study, recently diagnosed type 1 diabetes patients and matched healthy donors were compared on the TCRB repertoires of their sorted circulating CD4+ T cell subsets. Regulatory and stem cell-like memory subsets were isolated from only 8 patients and about eight healthy donors, whereas naive and central memory subsets came from all 30 or so donors.

Paper-wide results and their limitations: HLA sub-analyses involved small numbers of individuals, so any influence of HLA type on TCRB rearrangement remained unresolved. Because cDNA was sequenced instead of genomic DNA, activated cells with high expression could be over-represented, although the groups did not differ in activation or CD3 levels. Patients with type 1 diabetes made fewer insertions and deleted more nucleotides at VDJ recombination sites, implying thymic rearrangement abnormalities. The naive, central memory and regulatory TCRB repertoires appeared to resemble one another more closely among patients than among healthy donors. Shorter templates might have been favored by PCR, but patient and control samples were amplified and corrected together, so both groups would have been affected equally by any skew. In all four CD4+ subsets, TCRB CDR3 length was moderately but significantly shorter in type 1 diabetes patients.

Each donor gave one peripheral blood draw, approximately 120 mL on average, collected into heparinised tubes. A BD FACSAria II was used to sort naive, central memory, regulatory and stem cell-like memory CD4+ T cells with a panel that included CD45RO, CCR7, CD25, CD127, CD95 and CD27. Every sorted population had a purity above 95%. Right away, PBMCs were isolated by Lymphoprep density gradient centrifugation and were stained directly, with no culture step. So that batch effects would be minimized, each experiment stained and sorted samples in pairs, pairing one healthy donor with one patient. CDR1 SNHLY and CDR2 FYNNEI were looked up in the germline V gene. From V the trimming removes 6 bases and from J it removes 0 bases, while the gene matches leave 9 bases of the junction unaccounted for. The CDR3, cysteine through phenylalanine, is 16 amino acids long. The sequence is cut down to CDR3 DNA, 48 bases in frame from base 1.

This chain joins TRBV2 to TRBJ2-3; TRBD1 fits 7 bases in the junction. This receptor was identified in a man aged 18 to 30 in good health. Specimen: naive CD4+ T cells from blood. Per the publication, the cell subset or site label means: true naive CD4+ T cells. The DNA sequence is given as TGTGCCAGCAGCCACTACAGGGGACCGAGCACAGATACGCAGTATTTT. It is translated as CASSHYRGPSTDTQYF.